The 30 T cell receptor beta chains reported below all come from one sample, sequenced in a study of blood T cell repertoires in COVID-19 (dated by TCRdb to the early 2020s). The library was produced with the immunoSEQ multiplex PCR assay. TCRdb re-hosts the immuneACCESS table, in-frame sequences only. Its copies lack some clones; in the studies checked, an unresolved V gene accounts for under half of them, and the cause for the rest is not known. In this sample the table shows almost 500,000 clones, about 88% of which occur a single time. The ten most abundant clones make up 8% to 9.5% of the sample. Sequenced sample: PBMCs or T cells enriched from blood (not recorded which). These receptor sequences come from a woman aged 55-70 years who had recovered from COVID-19.

The chain uses TRBV9 and TRBJ1-2; TRBD1 matches 11 bases. Germline CDR1 reads SGDLS; CDR2 reads YYNGEE. The CDR3 loop spans 15 amino acids. Germline trimming cut 4 bases from V and 6 bases from J; bases unmatched to any gene: 8. This chain's CDR3 is CASSPRTGGRDGYTF. Written as DNA, the CDR3 is TGTGCCAGCAGCCCTCGGACAGGGGGCAGGGATGGCTACACCTTC.

The chain employs TRBV5-8 and TRBJ2-6, with D possibly being TRBD1 (6 bases). The V gene lost 0 bases and the J gene lost 8 bases, with 15 bases spanning the gap. The CDR3 has 16 amino acids. Germline CDR1 is SGHTS and CDR2 is YDEGEE. CDR3 in DNA: TGTGCCAGCAGCTTGGGTGGGGCCGGGACACCCAACGTCCTGACTTTC. This codes for CASSLGGAGTPNVLTF.

V and J are TRBV6-5 and TRBJ1-5; D remains unclear. Trimming cost V 2 bases and J 6 bases, with 8 bases left between them. This CDR3 comprises 13 residues. Germline-derived CDR1 and CDR2 are MNHEY and SVGAGI. The CDR3 nucleotides read TGTGCCAGCAGTTACAACGCCGGTCAGCCCCAGCATTTT. The encoded protein is CASSYNAGQPQHF.

This clone occurred once. V usage is TRBV7-2 and J usage is TRBJ1-5; D gene uncertain. Germline CDR1 reads SGHTA; CDR2 reads FQGNSA. The CDR3 extends over 15 amino acids. The germline V and J ends were trimmed by 3 bases and 0 bases, with 9 bases remaining between them. The CDR3 is CASSLGPGSNQPQHF. The CDR3, as DNA: TGTGCCAGCAGCTTGGGTCCAGGTAGCAATCAGCCCCAGCATTTT.

The chain combines TRBV10-3 with TRBJ2-2, with D unclear. Germline assignment: CDR1 ENHRY and CDR2 SYGVKD. V dropped 4 bases and J dropped 4 bases, with 4 bases sitting between them. The CDR3 sequence is 12 residues long. The CDR3 DNA reads TGTGCCATCAGTGGGAGCACCGGGGAGCTGTTTTTT. Residues: CAISGSTGELFF.

The gene calls are TRBV6-1 and TRBJ1-2; no definite D call. CDR3 size: 16 residues. The V end was cut by 3 bases, the J end by 0 bases, with 14 bases between. Germline V lookup: CDR1 MNHNS, CDR2 SASEGT. This CDR3 reads CASSDPGVKANYGYTF. CDR3 bases: TGTGCCAGCAGTGACCCAGGTGTGAAAGCTAACTATGGCTACACCTTC.

The chain has TRBV5-1 and TRBJ2-1; 7 nucleotides match TRBD1. This CDR3 comprises 15 residues. Trimming cost V 4 bases and J 1 base; bases outside gene matches: 5. Germline V gives CDR1 SGHRS, CDR2 YFSETQ. The CDR3 coding sequence is TGCGCCAGCAGCCCCCGGACAGGTTCCTACAATGAGCAGTTCTTC. This translates into CASSPRTGSYNEQFF.

Only a few counts were recorded for this clone. Other DNA sequences in the sample encode the same CDR3. This chain joins TRBV29-1 and TRBJ2-2; perhaps TRBD2 as D (6 bases). Between the trimmed V and J ends, which lost 3 bases and 1 base, there was a span of 12 bases. Per germline, CDR1 SQVTM and CDR2 ANQGSEA. This CDR3 comprises 15 residues. The CDR3 DNA reads TGCAGCGTTGAGGTTGCGGGGCGGAACACCGGGGAGCTGTTTTTT. Translating it yields CSVEVAGRNTGELFF.

This sequence joins TRBV27 and TRBJ1-2; possible D gene TRBD1, 5 bases. This CDR3 has 15 residues. The germline V gene encodes CDR1 MNHEY and CDR2 SMNVEV (reference sequence). Trimming shortened V by 2 bases and J by 0 bases, and 10 bases separated the two germline ends. DNA for the CDR3: TGTGCCAGCAGTTTAATGGGGCGAGCTAACTATGGCTACACCTTC. Protein: CASSLMGRANYGYTF.

This clone was observed a single time. The V call is TRBV13, the J call TRBJ2-1, with 10 bases identical to TRBD2. This CDR3 region has 12 residues. The V and J ends lost 6 bases and 8 bases, in that order; junction bases with no gene match: 1. CDR1 is PRHDT, CDR2 FYEKMQ, per germline (reference sequence). CDR3: CASRLAGDEQFF. As DNA, the CDR3 is TGTGCCAGCAGGCTAGCGGGGGATGAGCAGTTCTTC.

The rearrangement links TRBV11-2 to TRBJ2-7; TRBD1 agrees at 12 bases. The CDR3 has 15 amino acids. The V gene end was trimmed by 5 bases and the J gene end by 4 bases; junction bases not matched to a gene: 6. Germline V gene sequence: CDR1 SGHAT, CDR2 FQNNGV. The CDR3 is CASSAGTGGLYEQYF. The CDR3 DNA follows: TGTGCCAGCAGCGCCGGGACAGGGGGCTTGTACGAGCAGTACTTC. The full variable domain, in which reference TRBV11-2 and TRBJ2-7 provide the parts outside the CDR3, is EAGVAQSPRYKIIEKRQSVAFWCNPISGHATLYWYQQILGQGPKLLIQFQNNGVVDDSQLPKDRFSAERLKGVDSTLKIQPAKLEDSAVYLCASSAGTGGLYEQYFGPGTRLTVT.

V and J are TRBV2 and TRBJ1-1; a possible D gene is TRBD1 (5 bases). The length of the CDR3 is 14 residues. CDR1 and CDR2 from the germline V gene are SNHLY and FYNNEI. V lost 6 bases to trimming and J lost 3 bases, with 14 bases between them. The CDR3 protein is CASRGQSQDTEAFF. The DNA for the CDR3 is TGTGCCAGCAGGGGGCAGTCCCAGGACACTGAAGCTTTCTTT.

The table lists this clone with a few counts. In DNA form, the CDR3 reads TGTGCCACCAGTGATTGGGACAGTGTGGCCCAAGAGACCCAGTACTTC. It is translated as CATSDWDSVAQETQYF. This chain uses TRBV24-1 with TRBJ2-5; 7 nucleotides align to TRBD1. The CDR3 is 16 amino acids. Germline CDR1 KGHDR, CDR2 SFDVKD. The trim removed 2 bases at V and 1 base at J, leaving 6 bases unmatched.

CDR3 in amino acids: CAISEPGLAGANPNTGELFF. The CDR3 coding sequence is TGTGCCATCAGTGAGCCGGGACTAGCGGGGGCGAACCCGAACACCGGGGAGCTGTTTTTT. This chain links TRBV10-3 with TRBJ2-2, with 14 bases lining up with TRBD2. Trimming took 2 bases from V and 0 from J; bases not matched to a gene: 8. From germline, CDR1 is ENHRY and CDR2 SYGVKD. The CDR3 has 20 residues.

The genes are TRBV9 and TRBJ2-5, with 8 bases aligning to TRBD2. Looked up from germline, CDR1 is SGDLS and CDR2 is YYNGEE. CDR3 length equals 16 residues. The junction had 9 bases not matched to a gene; V was cut back by 0 bases and J by 5 bases. The CDR3 region has the DNA TGTGCCAGCAGCGTAGTTTCCTTAGCGGGGATGGAGACCCAGTACTTC. This sequence encodes CASSVVSLAGMETQYF.

The J gene is TRBJ1-2, the V gene TRBV7-9; D ambiguous. Per germline, CDR1 SEHNR and CDR2 FQNEAQ (reference sequence). Trimming took off 5 bases at V and 2 bases at J, with 3 bases between the two ends. This CDR3 spans 11 amino acids. In DNA form, the CDR3 reads TGTGCCAGCAGCAGCAACTATGGCTACACCTTC. This gives the protein CASSSNYGYTF.

The V call is TRBV6-5, the J call TRBJ1-3; TRBD1 matches at 9 bases. The V and J ends lost 7 bases and 2 bases, in that order; junction bases with no gene match: 6. Germline loops: CDR1 MNHEY, CDR2 SVGAGI. The CDR3 is 15 residues long. Here the CDR3 reads CASTPRDRAGNTIYF. CDR3 coding DNA: TGTGCCAGCACTCCCCGGGACAGGGCTGGAAACACCATATATTTT.

V and J are TRBV6-6 and TRBJ1-4; 9 positions match TRBD1. V lost 5 bases to trimming and J lost 8 bases; unmatched junction nucleotides: 6. CDR1 and CDR2 (germline): MNHNY, SVGAGI (reference sequence). The CDR3 is made up of 14 amino acids. CDR3 coding DNA: TGTGCCAGCAGTCCGGACAGGGGTGGCGAAAAACTGTTTTTT. This gives the protein CASSPDRGGEKLFF.

This chain links TRBV10-3 with TRBJ1-2, with 8 bases aligning to TRBD1. V trimming: 0 bases; J trimming: 7 bases; junction bases outside the gene matches: 1. This CDR3 spans 13 amino acids. Per the germline V gene, CDR1 is ENHRY and CDR2 is SYGVKD. CDR3 in amino acids: CAISESDRAGYTF. As DNA, the CDR3 is TGTGCCATCAGTGAGTCGGACAGGGCTGGCTACACCTTC.

The CDR3 nucleotides read TGTGCCAGCAGTGCTGGACAGGGCCGATCTGAAGCTTTCTTT. It yields the protein CASSAGQGRSEAFF. The V gene is TRBV5-5, the J gene TRBJ1-1; TRBD1 matches at 8 bases. The CDR3 runs to 14 residues. J gave up 6 bases and V 5 bases, and 9 bases lay outside the gene matches. Germline V CDR1 and CDR2: SGHKS, YYEKEE (reference sequence).

The table lists this clone with a count of one. J is TRBJ1-2 and V is TRBV5-1; 10 bases line up with TRBD1. The CDR3 is made up of 14 amino acids. Germline CDR1 reads SGHRS; CDR2 reads YFSETQ. J was trimmed by 4 bases and V by 3 bases; bases with no gene match: 3. CDR3 nucleotides: TGCGCCAGCAGCTACAGGACAGGGGGCTATGGCTACACCTTC. It is translated as CASSYRTGGYGYTF.

The chain uses TRBV4-1 and TRBJ1-4; D is possibly TRBD1 (5 bases). V was clipped by 4 bases and J by 12 bases, with 27 bases between them. This CDR3 region has 17 residues. Germline values: CDR1 MGHRA, CDR2 YSYEKL. The DNA for the CDR3 is TGCGCCAGCAGCCCTATTCAATCCCAGGGAGGCATGAAGGAACTGTTTTTT. Translated: CASSPIQSQGGMKELFF.

This clone occurred a few times. This CDR3 is also generated by other DNA sequences in the sample. The rearrangement joins TRBV6-5 to TRBJ1-1; D possibly corresponds to TRBD1 (5 bases). Germline CDR1 is MNHEY and CDR2 is SVGAGI. V lost 2 bases and J 1 base, leaving 11 bases between the germline ends. CDR3 length: 15 amino acids. CDR3 sequence reads: CASSYGAGWNTEAFF. DNA for the CDR3: TGTGCCAGCAGTTACGGGGCAGGGTGGAACACTGAAGCTTTCTTT.

The chain carries TRBV5-1 and TRBJ2-1; D perhaps matches TRBD2 (5 bases). Trimming left V 1 base short and J 3 bases short, with 14 bases between. The V gene's germline CDR1 is SGHRS and CDR2 YFSETQ. The CDR3 sequence is 16 residues long. The CDR3 DNA reads as TGCGCCAGCAGCTTGCTAGAAGGGAGAAACTACAATGAGCAGTTCTTC. The encoded protein is CASSLLEGRNYNEQFF.

The chain recombines TRBV6-6 with TRBJ2-2, with TRBD2 matching 11 bases. The CDR3 is made up of 15 amino acids. Germline lookup yields CDR1 MNHNY and CDR2 SVGAGI (reference sequence). Germline trimming cut 6 bases from V and 7 bases from J; bases unmatched to any gene: 7. The CDR3 here is CASRLAGGPGGELFF. CDR3 in DNA: TGTGCCAGCAGATTAGCGGGGGGGCCAGGCGGGGAGCTGTTTTTT.

The V call is TRBV18, the J call TRBJ2-3; 9 positions agree with TRBD2. Trimming cost V 6 bases and J 2 bases; bases outside gene matches: 6. Germline V gene lookup returns CDR1 KGHSH and CDR2 LQKENI. The CDR3 consists of 15 residues. The CDR3 nucleotides read TGTGCCAGCTCCTTAGCGGGGGAGCTCACAGATACGCAGTATTTT. Protein sequence: CASSLAGELTDTQYF.

This sequence joins TRBV28 and TRBJ2-7; perhaps TRBD2 as D (5 bases). The ends were cut back, 2 bases at V and 2 bases at J, with 7 bases in the middle. Germline loops: CDR1 MDHEN, CDR2 SYDVKM. The CDR3 totals 13 residues. The CDR3 loop reads CASSLAGTYEQYV. The CDR3 coding sequence is TGTGCCAGCAGTTTAGCCGGGACCTACGAGCAGTACGTC.

V and J are TRBV5-1 and TRBJ2-7; TRBD1 matches 7 bases. The CDR3 has 13 residues. The V segment lost 6 bases and the J segment 6 bases; nucleotides outside the gene matches: 9. Per germline, CDR1 SGHRS and CDR2 YFSETQ. The CDR3 spells CASTRGGMGEQYF. CDR3 in DNA: TGCGCCAGCACACGAGGGGGCATGGGCGAGCAGTACTTC.

This clone was seen just once. This chain joins TRBV24-1 and TRBJ2-2, with a weak D call TRBD1 (5 bases). From germline, CDR1 is KGHDR and CDR2 SFDVKD. CDR3 length equals 15 residues. The V end was cut by 2 bases, the J end by 4 bases, with 10 bases between. The DNA of the CDR3 is TGTGCCACCAGTGATTGGGGCTTGGGCACCGGGGAGCTGTTTTTT. Residues: CATSDWGLGTGELFF.

V and J are TRBV12-5 and TRBJ1-6; D remains unclear. The V gene's germline CDR1 is LGHNT and CDR2 FRNRAP. The CDR3 sequence is 12 residues long. The V end was cut by 6 bases, the J end by 10 bases, with 10 bases between. The CDR3 spells CASGLLGSPLHF. CDR3 DNA sequence: TGTGCTAGTGGCCTCCTGGGCTCACCCCTCCACTTT.